This T cell receptor (beta chain) was identified in a study of preoperative IRX-2 immunotherapy in early breast cancer. This clone was counted once. As to treatment: preoperative locoregional IRX-2 cytokine immunotherapy. Preoperative locoregional IRX-2 cytokine immunotherapy was tested in the phase Ib source study. Clones were sequenced by immunoSEQ multiplex PCR, and TCRdb holds only the in-frame ones, with some missing. Here the sample spans tens of thousands of clones, approximately 96% being singletons. The CDR3 is 14 amino acids. CDR1 is SGHTA, CDR2 FQGTGA, per germline. The V end lost 2 bases, the J end lost 0 bases, and 8 bases lay between the germline ends.

The material was tumor tissue, obtained after IRX-2 immunotherapy. The TCR sequence derives from a human donor with breast cancer. This chain connects TRBV7-3 to TRBJ2-7; no clear D gene. CDR3 DNA sequence: TGTGCCAGCAGCTTAGGTCATAGCTCCTACGAGCAGTACTTC. As protein: CASSLGHSSYEQYF.